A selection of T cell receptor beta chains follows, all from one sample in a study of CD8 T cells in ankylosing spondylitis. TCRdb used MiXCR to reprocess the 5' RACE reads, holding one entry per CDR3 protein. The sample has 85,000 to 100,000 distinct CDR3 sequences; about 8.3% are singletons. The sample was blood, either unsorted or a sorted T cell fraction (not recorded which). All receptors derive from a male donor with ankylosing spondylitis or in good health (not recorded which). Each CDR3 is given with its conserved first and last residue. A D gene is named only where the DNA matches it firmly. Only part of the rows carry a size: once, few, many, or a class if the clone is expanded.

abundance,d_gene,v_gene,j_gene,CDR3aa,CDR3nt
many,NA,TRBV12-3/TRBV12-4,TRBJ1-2,CASSSVGGFNYGYTF,TGTGCCAGCAGTTCCGTGGGGGGTTTTAACTATGGCTACACCTTC
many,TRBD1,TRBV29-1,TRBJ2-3,CSVPGQGVDTQYF,TGCAGCGTACCGGGACAGGGCGTAGATACGCAGTATTTT
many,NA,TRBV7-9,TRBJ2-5,CASSRGLLETQYF,TGTGCCAGCAGCCGGGGACTCCTGGAGACCCAGTACTTC
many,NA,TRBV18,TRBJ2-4,CASNSREEPKNIQYF,TGTGCCAGTAACTCAAGGGAGGAACCCAAAAACATTCAGTACTTC
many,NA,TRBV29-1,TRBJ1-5,CSVQRGLGQPQHF,TGCAGCGTTCAAAGGGGATTAGGTCAGCCCCAGCATTTT
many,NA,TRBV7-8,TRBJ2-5,CASSLVLTPETQYF,TGTGCCAGCAGCTTAGTCCTGACTCCCGAGACCCAGTACTTC
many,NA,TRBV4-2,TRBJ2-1,CASRENNEQFF,TGTGCCAGCAGGGAAAACAATGAGCAGTTCTTC
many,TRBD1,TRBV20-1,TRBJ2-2,CSARKAGTGGAGELFF,TGCAGTGCTAGAAAGGCCGGGACAGGGGGAGCCGGGGAGCTGTTTTTT
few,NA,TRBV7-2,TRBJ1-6,CASSLFNSPLHF,TGTGCCAGCAGCTTATTCAATTCACCCCTCCACTTT
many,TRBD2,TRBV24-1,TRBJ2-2,CATSEGLAETGELFF,TGTGCCACCAGTGAAGGTCTAGCGGAGACCGGGGAGCTGTTTTTT
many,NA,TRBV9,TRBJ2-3,CASSVERNTDTQYF,TGTGCCAGCAGCGTAGAGCGGAACACAGATACGCAGTATTTT
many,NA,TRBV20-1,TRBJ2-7,CSAHLGDPSSYEQYF,TGCAGTGCCCACCTGGGCGATCCATCCTCCTACGAGCAGTACTTC
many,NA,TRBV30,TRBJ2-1,CAWSVLASSYNEQFF,TGTGCCTGGAGTGTTCTAGCGAGCTCCTACAATGAGCAGTTCTTC
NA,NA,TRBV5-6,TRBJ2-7,CASSFRGAEYF,TGTGCCAGCAGCTTCAGGGGCGCGGAGTACTTC
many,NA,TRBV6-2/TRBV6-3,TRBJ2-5,CASSYGRGETQYF,TGTGCCAGCAGTTATGGAAGGGGTGAGACCCAGTACTTC
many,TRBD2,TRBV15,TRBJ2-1,CATSGTSGSPYNEQFF,TGTGCCACCAGCGGAACTAGCGGGAGTCCCTACAATGAGCAGTTCTTC
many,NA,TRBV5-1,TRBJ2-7,CASSLVGTNYEQYF,TGCGCCAGCAGCTTGGTAGGGACAAACTACGAGCAGTACTTC
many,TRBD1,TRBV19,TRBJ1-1,CASRPDRENTEAFF,TGTGCCAGTAGACCCGACAGGGAAAACACTGAAGCTTTCTTT
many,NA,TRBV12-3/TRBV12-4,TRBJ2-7,CASSITGDIAYEQYF,TGTGCCAGCAGTATCACCGGAGACATAGCTTACGAGCAGTACTTC
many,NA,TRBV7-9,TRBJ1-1,CASRATGYTEAFF,TGTGCCAGCAGAGCTACAGGGTACACTGAAGCTTTCTTT
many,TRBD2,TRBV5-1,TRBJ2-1,CASSLASGSYNEQFF,TGCGCCAGCAGCTTGGCTAGCGGGAGTTACAATGAGCAGTTCTTC
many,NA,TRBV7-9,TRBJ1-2,CASSTPGDGYTF,TGTGCCAGCAGCACCCCAGGGGATGGCTACACCTTC
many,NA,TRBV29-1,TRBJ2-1,CSVAGQSYNEQFF,TGCAGCGTTGCCGGACAGTCCTACAATGAGCAGTTCTTC
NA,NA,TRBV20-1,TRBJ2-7,CSARSSGDGSEQYF,TGCAGTGCTAGATCCTCAGGCGACGGCTCCGAGCAGTACTTC
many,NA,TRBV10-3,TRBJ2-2,CAISERGTGELFF,TGTGCCATCAGTGAGCGGGGGACCGGGGAGCTGTTTTTT
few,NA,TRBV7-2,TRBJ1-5,CASSWFNQPQHF,TGTGCCAGCAGCTGGTTCAATCAGCCCCAGCATTTT
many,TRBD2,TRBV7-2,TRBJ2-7,CASSLAALAGGYEQYF,TGTGCCAGCAGCTTAGCGGCACTAGCGGGAGGCTACGAGCAGTACTTC
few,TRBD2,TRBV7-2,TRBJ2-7,CASSFLAGTRYEQYF,TGTGCCAGCAGCTTTCTAGCGGGGACACGATACGAGCAGTACTTC
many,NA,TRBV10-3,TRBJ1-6,CAIKNIYNSPLHF,TGTGCCATCAAAAACATCTATAATTCACCCCTCCACTTT
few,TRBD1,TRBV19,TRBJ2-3,CASSSTGGTDTQYF,TGTGCCAGTAGCTCGACAGGGGGCACAGATACGCAGTATTTT
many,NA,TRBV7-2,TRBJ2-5,CASSYNYRETQYF,TGTGCCAGCAGCTATAACTATAGGGAGACCCAGTACTTC